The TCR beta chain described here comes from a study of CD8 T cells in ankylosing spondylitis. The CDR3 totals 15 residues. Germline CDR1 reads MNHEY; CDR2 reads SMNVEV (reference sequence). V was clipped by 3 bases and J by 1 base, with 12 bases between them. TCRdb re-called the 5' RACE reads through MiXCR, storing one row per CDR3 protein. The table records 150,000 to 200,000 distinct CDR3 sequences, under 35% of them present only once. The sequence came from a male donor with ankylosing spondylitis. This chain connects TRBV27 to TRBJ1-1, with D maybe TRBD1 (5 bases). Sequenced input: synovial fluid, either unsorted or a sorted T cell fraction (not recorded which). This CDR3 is CASSLRTNENTEAFF. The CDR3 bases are TGTGCCAGCAGTTTGAGGACAAATGAGAACACTGAAGCTTTCTTT.